This T cell receptor beta chain was recovered during a study of cytomegalovirus exposure and HLA in healthy donors. Regarding the study as a whole: A few of the chains that were CMV-associated were confirmed in vitro to be specific for CMV antigens. Cytomegalovirus status was reportedly diagnosed by the classifier with high sensitivity and specificity.

As regards this clone: Its antigen is undetermined.

13 Jbeta primers and 60 Vbeta primers were used for the PCR. The table came from immunoSEQ multiplex PCR; TCRdb's copy has only in-frame clones and leaves some out. Among around 200,000 clones listed, around 80% were seen once. The sequence came from a girl aged 2 to 10 in good health and CMV-seropositive. Sequencing used PBMCs.

For the CDR3, the DNA is TGTGCCAGCAGCAGAAATGGGGGGGGCGCGGATACGCAGTATTTT. This translates into CASSRNGGGADTQYF. The rearrangement joins TRBV7-3 to TRBJ2-3; perhaps TRBD2 as D (7 bases). This CDR3 has 15 residues. Germline V gene sequence: CDR1 SGHTA, CDR2 FQGTGA. The V end lost 5 bases, the J end lost 6 bases, and 18 bases lay between the germline ends.